Following are 18 T cell receptor beta chains from one sample sequenced in a study of cytomegalovirus exposure and HLA in healthy donors. The PCR employed 60 Vbeta primers together with 13 Jbeta primers. Generated by immunoSEQ multiplex PCR, the TCRdb table keeps only in-frame clones and is missing some. The sample has around 190,000 clones, 70% to 85% seen once; the top ten hold approximately 4%. The material sequenced was PBMCs. Receptor source: a woman in her 30s in good health and CMV-seropositive.

This rearrangement joins TRBV6-5 to TRBJ1-3; 7 bases match TRBD1. Germline CDR1 MNHEY, CDR2 SVGAGI. V trimming: 6 bases; J trimming: 3 bases; junction bases outside the gene matches: 5. The CDR3 length is 14 residues. CDR3 in DNA: TGTGCCAGCAGAAGAAACAGGGGTGGAAACACCATATATTTT. Its translation: CASRRNRGGNTIYF.

This chain joins TRBV15 and TRBJ2-2, with a tentative D call TRBD1 (5 bases). Trimming removed 4 bases at V and 2 bases at J, with 11 bases between. CDR1 is LNHNV, CDR2 YYDKDF, per germline (reference sequence). The CDR3 totals 15 residues. CDR3 DNA: TGTGCCACCAGCAAAGGACAAACCAACACCGGGGAGCTGTTTTTT. As protein: CATSKGQTNTGELFF. Looking up the rest from reference TRBV15 and TRBJ2-2 gives the full variable domain: DAMVIQNPRYQVTQFGKPVTLSCSQTLNHNVMYWYQQKSSQAPKLLFHYYDKDFNNEADTPDNFQSRRPNTSFCFLDIRSPGLGDTAMYLCATSKGQTNTGELFFGEGSRLTVL.

The table lists this clone with a count of one. The chain combines TRBV6-5 with TRBJ1-1; no clear D gene. V shed 0 bases and J shed 1 base, with 9 bases lying between them. Germline V gives CDR1 MNHEY, CDR2 SVGAGI. This CDR3 has 15 amino acids. CDR3 DNA sequence: TGTGCCAGCAGTTACTCGAGAAACGAGAACACTGAAGCTTTCTTT. This translates into CASSYSRNENTEAFF.

The chain links TRBV19 to TRBJ2-2, with TRBD2 matching 11 bases. V trimming: 5 bases; J trimming: 6 bases; junction bases outside the gene matches: 11. CDR1 is LNHDA and CDR2 is SQIVND in the germline V gene (reference sequence). The CDR3 contains 17 residues. As DNA, the CDR3 is TGTGCCAGTAGTGGGGAGCGACTAGCGGGATGGTCCGGGGAGCTGTTTTTT. Translating it yields CASSGERLAGWSGELFF.

This chain links TRBV5-6 with TRBJ2-7; a possible D gene is TRBD1 (5 bases). The CDR3 loop spans 13 amino acids. Germline CDR1 and CDR2: SGHDT and YYEEEE. V lost 3 bases, J lost 5 bases, and 12 bases lay in between. The chain's CDR3 is CASSYRQLNEQYF. For the CDR3, the DNA is TGTGCCAGCAGCTACAGACAGTTGAACGAGCAGTACTTC. Based on the CDR3 plus reference TRBV5-6 and TRBJ2-7, the full variable domain is DAGVTQSPTHLIKTRGQQVTLRCSPKSGHDTVSWYQQALGQGPQFIFQYYEEEERQRGNFPDRFSGHQFPNYSSELNVNALLLGDSALYLCASSYRQLNEQYFGPGTRLTVT.

The V call is TRBV23-1, the J call TRBJ2-7; D is possibly TRBD1 (5 bases). TRBV23-1 carries the ORF label, with uncertain function. With 0 bases removed from V and 2 bases from J, the gap between germline ends came to 11 bases. The CDR3 spans 15 residues. The CDR3 region has the DNA TGCGCCAGCAGTCAATCGTCGGCGGACACCTACGAGCAGTACTTC. Encoded protein: CASSQSSADTYEQYF.

The chain combines TRBV7-7 with TRBJ2-1; 10 nucleotides line up with TRBD2. Looked up from germline, CDR1 is SSHAT and CDR2 is FNYEAQ (reference sequence). The CDR3 covers 14 residues. V was pared by 4 bases and J by 8 bases, with 5 bases of the junction left unmatched. The CDR3 here is CASSSSGSWDEQFF. The CDR3 DNA reads TGTGCCAGCAGCTCTAGCGGGAGTTGGGATGAGCAGTTCTTC.

The chain carries TRBV29-1 and TRBJ2-7; D may be TRBD1 (5 bases). The length of the CDR3 is 13 residues. CDR1 is SQVTM, CDR2 ANQGSEA, per germline. The V and J ends lost 2 bases and 3 bases respectively, with 11 bases between them. As DNA, the CDR3 is TGCAGCGTTGAAAGGGGTGGGGACTACGAGCAGTACTTC. Its translation: CSVERGGDYEQYF.

V is TRBV5-4 and J is TRBJ1-1; TRBD1 matches 8 bases. V shed 0 bases, J shed 4 bases, and the junction held 8 bases outside the gene matches. CDR1 SGHNT and CDR2 YYREEE come from the germline V gene (reference sequence). The CDR3 spans 16 residues. The CDR3 sequence is CASSLGQGRSATEAFF. The CDR3 nucleotides read TGTGCCAGCAGCTTGGGACAGGGGCGTAGCGCCACTGAAGCTTTCTTT. Full variable domain (rest looked up from reference TRBV5-4 and TRBJ1-1): ETGVTQSPTHLIKTRGQQVTLRCSSQSGHNTVSWYQQALGQGPQFIFQYYREEENGRGNFPPRFSGLQFPNYSSELNVNALELDDSALYLCASSLGQGRSATEAFFGQGTRLTVV.

CDR3 nucleotide sequence: TGTGCCAGCAGCTTTTTGACAGCGAACACTGAAGCTTTCTTT. Amino acids: CASSFLTANTEAFF. The chain employs TRBV7-2 and TRBJ1-1; a weak D match, TRBD1 (5 bases). Germline V gene sequence: CDR1 SGHTA, CDR2 FQGNSA. The ends were cut back, 3 bases at V and 1 base at J, with 9 bases in the middle. CDR3 length equals 14 residues.

This clone came up once. The genes are TRBV2 and TRBJ2-7; 11 positions match TRBD2. From germline, CDR1 is SNHLY and CDR2 FYNNEI. Trimming cost V 5 bases and J 4 bases; bases outside gene matches: 7. The CDR3 is 15 residues long. This chain's CDR3 is CASSPRLAGLYEQYF. The CDR3 bases are TGTGCCAGCAGTCCGAGACTAGCGGGACTTTACGAGCAGTACTTC.

This chain uses TRBV4-3 with TRBJ2-1, with a weak D call TRBD2 (6 bases). CDR3 size: 17 residues. Trimming left V 2 bases short and J 0 bases short, with 14 bases between. CDR1 and CDR2 from the germline V gene are LGHNA and YSLEER. Here the CDR3 DNA reads TGCGCCAGCAGCCAATCGCGGGGTCCTAGCTCCTACAATGAGCAGTTCTTC. Its translation: CASSQSRGPSSYNEQFF.

This chain joins TRBV7-2 and TRBJ2-1; the D gene is possibly TRBD1 (6 bases). CDR3 length: 15 amino acids. V lost 5 bases, J lost 1 base, and 12 bases lay in between. Germline V gene lookup returns CDR1 SGHTA and CDR2 FQGNSA. CDR3: CASSGGSGSYNEQFF. The CDR3 DNA follows: TGTGCCAGCAGCGGGGGCAGCGGTTCCTACAATGAGCAGTTCTTC.

This chain uses TRBV9 with TRBJ2-7; a possible D gene is TRBD2 (6 bases). Germline-derived CDR1 and CDR2 are SGDLS and YYNGEE. The CDR3 runs to 16 residues. The V end lost 0 bases, the J end lost 2 bases, and 15 bases lay between the germline ends. This CDR3 reads CASSVGGDGGTYEQYF. The CDR3 DNA is TGTGCCAGCAGCGTAGGGGGGGATGGAGGCACCTACGAGCAGTACTTC.

V is TRBV15 and J is TRBJ2-3; D may be TRBD1 (7 bases). In germline, CDR1 is LNHNV, CDR2 YYDKDF (reference sequence). V lost 0 bases to trimming and J lost 5 bases, with 12 bases between them. The CDR3 has 15 residues. The CDR3 spells CATSRDSQGGDTQYF. CDR3 in DNA: TGTGCCACCAGCAGAGATTCTCAGGGGGGAGATACGCAGTATTTT.

The chain links TRBV5-1 to TRBJ1-1; D is unclear. CDR1 is SGHRS and CDR2 is YFSETQ in the germline V gene. V was shortened by 4 bases and J by 1 base, with 8 bases between the two germline ends. The CDR3 contains 13 residues. CDR3 sequence reads: CASSLSQNTEAFF. CDR3 DNA sequence: TGCGCCAGCAGCCTCTCACAGAACACTGAAGCTTTCTTT.

The chain uses TRBV7-2 and TRBJ1-3, with D unclear. Germline V gives CDR1 SGHTA, CDR2 FQGNSA. The CDR3 has 15 amino acids. V lost 0 bases and J lost 0, with 6 bases in between. CDR3 DNA: TGTGCCAGCAGCTTAGCGCAACTCTCTGGAAACACCATATATTTT. The encoded protein is CASSLAQLSGNTIYF.

The gene calls are TRBV2 and TRBJ2-3; maybe TRBD2 (5 bases). The ends were cut back, 9 bases at V and 0 bases at J, with 19 bases in the middle. The germline gives CDR1 SNHLY, CDR2 FYNNEI. This CDR3 is built from 16 residues. The CDR3 nucleotides read TGTGCCAGTAAGCGGAACTCATACCCAAGCACAGATACGCAGTATTTT. This codes for CASKRNSYPSTDTQYF. The full variable domain, rest sourced from reference TRBV2 and TRBJ2-3, is EPEVTQTPSHQVTQMGQEVILRCVPISNHLYFYWYRQILGQKVEFLVSFYNNEISEKSEIFDDQFSVERPDGSNFTLKIRSTKLEDSAMYFCASKRNSYPSTDTQYFGPGTRLTVL.